This T cell receptor (beta chain) appears in the sequencing data of a study of blood T cells in healthy people across ages. Study-level findings and limits: Long-lived donors exceeded aged donors in naive CD4+ cells and diversity.

A second PCR of 7 to 11 cycles used a sample-barcoded 5' primer and a J-beta primer mix. TCRdb processed the 5' RACE reads anew with MiXCR; each CDR3 protein has one entry. Of 1.5 million to 1.8 million distinct CDR3 sequences listed, roughly two fifths are singletons. PBMCs were isolated at a quantity of at least 6 million per sample. This clonotype was counted a few times. Its target is unknown. The CDR3 runs 16 residues. After removal of 1 base from V and 7 bases from J, the junction contained 7 bases not matched to a gene. The germline V gene has CDR1 SGHAT and CDR2 FQNNGV. The specimen sequenced was blood. The source is a woman aged 18-29 years in good health. This chain connects TRBV11-2 to TRBJ2-1; 10 bases agree with TRBD2. The chain's CDR3 is CASSLALAGLINEQFF. The CDR3 coding sequence is TGTGCCAGCAGCTTAGCACTAGCGGGATTAATAAATGAGCAGTTCTTC.